This paragraph covers one T cell receptor (beta chain) sequence. The entry originates in a study of T cell repertoires in cytomegalovirus infection. Each CDR3 protein gets one entry after TCRdb re-called the reads with MiXCR. The table lists 200,000 to 250,000 distinct CDR3 sequences, roughly an eighth of them singletons. Germline CDR1 is SGHKS and CDR2 is YYEKEE (reference sequence). V shed 6 bases and J shed 4 bases, with 13 bases lying between them. The CDR3 runs to 13 residues. The TCR comes from a human donor in good health (CMV status not recorded). Some clones in this sample may be carry-over from other donors' samples. The sample taken for sequencing was PBMCs. V is TRBV5-5 and J is TRBJ1-1, with D uncertain. The CDR3 sequence: CASNIHEGTEAFF. DNA for the CDR3: TGTGCCAGCAACATCCATGAAGGCACTGAAGCTTTCTTT.